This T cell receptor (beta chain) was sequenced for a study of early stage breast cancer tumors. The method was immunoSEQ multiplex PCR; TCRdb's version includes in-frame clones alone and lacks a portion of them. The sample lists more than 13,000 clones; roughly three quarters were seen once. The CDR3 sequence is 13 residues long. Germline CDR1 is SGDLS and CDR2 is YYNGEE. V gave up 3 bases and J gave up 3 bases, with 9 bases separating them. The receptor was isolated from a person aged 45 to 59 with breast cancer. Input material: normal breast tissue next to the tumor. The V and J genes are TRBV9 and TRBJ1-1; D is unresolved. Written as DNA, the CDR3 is TGTGCCAGCAGCGCGACCCCTCACACTGAAGCTTTCTTT. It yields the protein CASSATPHTEAFF.